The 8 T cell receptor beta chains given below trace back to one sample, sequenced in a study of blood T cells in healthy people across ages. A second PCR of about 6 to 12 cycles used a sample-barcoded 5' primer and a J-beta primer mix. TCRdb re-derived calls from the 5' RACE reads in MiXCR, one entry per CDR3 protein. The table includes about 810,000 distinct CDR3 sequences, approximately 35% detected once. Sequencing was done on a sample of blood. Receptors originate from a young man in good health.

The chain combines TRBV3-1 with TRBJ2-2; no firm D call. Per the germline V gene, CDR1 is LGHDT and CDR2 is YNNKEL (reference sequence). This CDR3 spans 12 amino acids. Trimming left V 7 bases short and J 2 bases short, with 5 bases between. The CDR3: CASISNTGELFF. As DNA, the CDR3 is TGTGCCAGCATCTCTAACACCGGGGAGCTGTTTTTT.

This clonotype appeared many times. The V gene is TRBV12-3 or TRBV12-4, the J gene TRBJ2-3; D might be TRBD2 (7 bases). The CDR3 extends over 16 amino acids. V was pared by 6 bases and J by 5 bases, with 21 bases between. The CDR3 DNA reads TGTGCCAGCAGCCTAGGGGGGGGGGCGTCAGGAGATACGCAGTATTTT. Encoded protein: CASSLGGGASGDTQYF.

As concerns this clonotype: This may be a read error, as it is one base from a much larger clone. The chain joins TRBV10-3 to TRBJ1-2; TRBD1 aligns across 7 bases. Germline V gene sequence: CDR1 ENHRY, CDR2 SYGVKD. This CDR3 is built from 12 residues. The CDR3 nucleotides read TGTACCATCCAGGGACAGAACTATGGCTACACCTTC. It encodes CTIQGQNYGYTF.

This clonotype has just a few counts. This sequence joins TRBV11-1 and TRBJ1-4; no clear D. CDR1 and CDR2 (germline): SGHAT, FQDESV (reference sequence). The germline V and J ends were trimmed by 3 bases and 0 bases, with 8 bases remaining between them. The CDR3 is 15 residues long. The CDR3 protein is CASSFDPATNEKLFF. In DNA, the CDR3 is TGTGCCAGCAGCTTCGATCCCGCAACTAATGAAAAACTGTTTTTT.

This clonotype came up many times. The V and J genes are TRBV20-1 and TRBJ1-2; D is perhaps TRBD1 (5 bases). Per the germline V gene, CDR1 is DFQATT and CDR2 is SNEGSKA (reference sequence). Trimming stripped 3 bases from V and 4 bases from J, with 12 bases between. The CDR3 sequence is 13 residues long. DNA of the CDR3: TGCAGTGCTAGGAAGCCAGGGCCCTATGGCTACACCTTC. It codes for CSARKPGPYGYTF.

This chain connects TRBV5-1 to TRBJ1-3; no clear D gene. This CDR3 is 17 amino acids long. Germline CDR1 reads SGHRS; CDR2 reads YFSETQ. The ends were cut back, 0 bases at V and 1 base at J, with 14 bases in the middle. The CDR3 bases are TGCGCCAGCAGCTTGGGAGGAGGAGGCTTGTCTGGAAACACCATATATTTT. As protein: CASSLGGGGLSGNTIYF.

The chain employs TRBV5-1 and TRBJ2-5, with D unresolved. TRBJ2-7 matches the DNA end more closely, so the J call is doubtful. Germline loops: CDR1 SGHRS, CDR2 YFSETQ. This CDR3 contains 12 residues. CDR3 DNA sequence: TGCGCCAGCAGCTTGATCCCTCACGAGCAGTACTTC. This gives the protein CASSLIPHEQYF.

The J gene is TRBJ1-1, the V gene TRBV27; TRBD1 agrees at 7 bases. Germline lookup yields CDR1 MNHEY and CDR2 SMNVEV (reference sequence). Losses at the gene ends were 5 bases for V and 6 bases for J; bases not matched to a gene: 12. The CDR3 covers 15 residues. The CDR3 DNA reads TGTGCCAGCAGTCCCCGACAGGGAGGTAAGGCTGAAGCTTTCTTT. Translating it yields CASSPRQGGKAEAFF.